The 6 T cell receptor beta chains reported below all come from one sample, sequenced in a study of T cell repertoires in cytomegalovirus infection. Via MiXCR, TCRdb re-called the reads, giving one row per CDR3 protein. The profile covers approximately 110,000 distinct CDR3 sequences, with around 10% appearing a single time and roughly 29% taken by the ten largest. Their antigen targets remain unknown. Sample: PBMCs, sequenced either directly or after in vitro stimulation (not recorded which). The receptors come from a human donor in good health (CMV status not recorded). Some clones in this sample may be carry-over from other donors' samples.

In this sample, this clonotype turned up a few times. The chain couples TRBV12-3 or TRBV12-4 to TRBJ1-6; 7 bases are shared with TRBD1. The CDR3 has 15 amino acids. The V gene end was trimmed by 4 bases and the J gene end by 6 bases; junction bases not matched to a gene: 6. The chain's CDR3 is CASSSGTASNSPLHF. The CDR3 DNA is TGTGCCAGCAGTTCCGGGACAGCCTCTAATTCACCCCTCCACTTT.

The rearrangement links TRBV20-1 to TRBJ2-3; D possibly corresponds to TRBD1 (6 bases). Looked up from germline, CDR1 is DFQATT and CDR2 is SNEGSKA (reference sequence). This CDR3 has 13 residues. Trimming left V 6 bases short and J 5 bases short, with 15 bases between. The CDR3 coding sequence is TGCAGTGCGTCCCGGGACAATCAAGATACGCAGTATTTT. Protein product: CSASRDNQDTQYF.

This clonotype was counted once. This chain uses TRBV12-3 or TRBV12-4 with TRBJ1-1, with D tentatively TRBD1 (5 bases). This CDR3 spans 14 amino acids. V lost 6 bases and J lost 4, with 15 bases in between. This chain's CDR3 is CASRSGLGATEAFF. In nucleotides, the CDR3 is TGTGCCAGCAGGTCCGGTCTCGGGGCCACTGAAGCTTTCTTT.

This clonotype was recorded at least ten times. The chain has TRBV7-9 and TRBJ2-3, with 9 nucleotides matching TRBD2. The length of the CDR3 is 19 residues. Germline assignment: CDR1 SEHNR and CDR2 FQNEAQ (reference sequence). V was pared by 4 bases and J by 0 bases, with 14 bases of the junction left unmatched. CDR3 DNA sequence: TGTGCCAGCAGCTATATACTAGCGGGCAACCAACATAGCACAGATACGCAGTATTTT. Protein product: CASSYILAGNQHSTDTQYF.

This clonotype was observed at least ten times. This chain joins TRBV5-4 and TRBJ1-1; no definite D call. Germline V CDR1 and CDR2: SGHNT, YYREEE (reference sequence). The CDR3 is 12 residues long. Trimming took off 0 bases at V and 5 bases at J, with 5 bases between the two ends. The CDR3 here is CASSLARTEAFF. CDR3 coding DNA: TGTGCCAGCAGCTTGGCTCGGACTGAAGCTTTCTTT.

The table lists this clonotype with many counts. The chain carries TRBV7-2 and TRBJ1-4; the match to TRBD1 covers 7 bases. The length of the CDR3 is 15 residues. V gave up 1 base and J gave up 6 bases; unmatched junction bases: 5. The germline gives CDR1 SGHTA, CDR2 FQGNSA. The CDR3: CASSLGTGRDEKLFF. The DNA for the CDR3 is TGTGCCAGCAGCTTAGGGACAGGTCGAGATGAAAAACTGTTTTTT.